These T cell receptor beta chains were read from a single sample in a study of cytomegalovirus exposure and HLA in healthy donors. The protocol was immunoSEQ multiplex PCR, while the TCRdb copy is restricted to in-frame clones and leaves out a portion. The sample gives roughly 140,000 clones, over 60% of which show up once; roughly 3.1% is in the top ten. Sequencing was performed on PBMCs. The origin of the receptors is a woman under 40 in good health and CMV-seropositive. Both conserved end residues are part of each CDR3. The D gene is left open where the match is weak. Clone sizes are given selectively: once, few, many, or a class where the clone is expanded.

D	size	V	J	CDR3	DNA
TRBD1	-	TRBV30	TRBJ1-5	CAWSQGVGQPQHF	TGTGCCTGGAGTCAGGGGGTCGGGCAGCCCCAGCATTTT
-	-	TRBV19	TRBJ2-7	CASSLTLREIPYEQYF	TGTGCCAGTAGTCTCACGCTGAGGGAGATACCCTACGAGCAGTACTTC
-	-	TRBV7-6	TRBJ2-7	CASSLREPGTLDEQYF	TGTGCCAGCAGCCTAAGAGAACCCGGGACTCTCGACGAGCAGTACTTC
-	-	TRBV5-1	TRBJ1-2	CASSLGTLSARGYTF	TGCGCCAGCAGCCTTGGGACTCTATCTGCTCGGGGCTACACCTTC
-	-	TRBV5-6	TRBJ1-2	CASSSGPIDVLYGYTF	TGTGCCAGCAGCTCAGGCCCAATTGATGTTCTCTATGGCTACACCTTC
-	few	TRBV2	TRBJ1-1	CASKAEGFFTEAFF	TGTGCCAGCAAAGCAGAGGGTTTTTTCACTGAAGCTTTCTTT
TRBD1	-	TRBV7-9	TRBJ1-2	CASRSTGGDGYTF	TGTGCCAGCAGATCGACAGGGGGAGACGGCTACACCTTC
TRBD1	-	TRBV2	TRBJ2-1	CATPGQGGNEQFF	TGTGCCACCCCGGGACAGGGAGGAAATGAGCAGTTCTTC
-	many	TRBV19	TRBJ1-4	CASSIANEKLFF	TGTGCCAGTAGTATAGCAAATGAAAAACTGTTTTTT
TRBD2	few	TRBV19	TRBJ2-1	CASRGSGGVFF	TGTGCCAGTAGGGGTAGCGGGGGTGTGTTCTTC
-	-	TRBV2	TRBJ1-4	CASSEGQAGEKLFF	TGTGCCAGCAGTGAAGGTCAAGCAGGTGAAAAACTGTTTTTT
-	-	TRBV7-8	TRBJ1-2	CASSVRGIVGSGYTF	TGTGCCAGCAGCGTCAGGGGAATAGTAGGGTCTGGCTACACCTTC
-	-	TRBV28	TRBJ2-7	CASLGLVVGEQYF	TGTGCCAGCCTTGGACTGGTGGTAGGGGAGCAGTACTTC
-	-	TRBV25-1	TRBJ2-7	CASSESPSYEQYF	TGTGCCAGCAGTGAAAGCCCCTCCTACGAGCAGTACTTC
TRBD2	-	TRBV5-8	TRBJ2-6	CASSLYGRGAVLTF	TGTGCCAGCAGCTTGTACGGGAGGGGAGCCGTCCTGACTTTC
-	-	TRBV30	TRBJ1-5	CAWSNRVDQPQHF	TGTGCCTGGAGTAACAGGGTCGATCAGCCCCAGCATTTT
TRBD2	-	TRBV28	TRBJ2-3	CASSFSLAGTSTDTQYF	TGTGCCAGCAGTTTCTCTCTAGCGGGAACTAGCACAGATACGCAGTATTTT
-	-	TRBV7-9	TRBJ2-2	CASSFYSNTGELFF	TGTGCCAGCAGCTTTTACAGTAACACCGGGGAGCTGTTTTTT
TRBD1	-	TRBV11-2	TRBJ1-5	CASSWDRDQPQHF	TGTGCCAGCAGCTGGGACAGGGACCAGCCCCAGCATTTT
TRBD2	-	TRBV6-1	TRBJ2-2	CASSEKLAGGPTGELFF	TGTGCCAGCAGTGAGAAACTAGCGGGGGGGCCGACCGGGGAGCTGTTTTTT
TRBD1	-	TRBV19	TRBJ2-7	CASSRDREREQYF	TGTGCCAGTTCCCGGGACAGGGAACGCGAGCAGTACTTC
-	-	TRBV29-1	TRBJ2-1	CSVVSVSGNEQFF	TGCAGCGTTGTATCGGTTTCGGGGAATGAGCAGTTCTTC
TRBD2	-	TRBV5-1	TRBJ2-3	CASSQGTSGRIGTDTQYF	TGCGCCAGCAGCCAGGGGACTAGCGGGAGGATAGGCACAGATACGCAGTATTTT
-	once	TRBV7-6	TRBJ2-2	CASSLNAGTGELFF	TGTGCCAGCAGCTTAAATGCGGGAACCGGGGAGCTGTTTTTT
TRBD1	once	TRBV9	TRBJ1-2	CASSVEGRQGTSAYTF	TGTGCCAGCAGCGTAGAGGGGAGACAGGGAACGAGTGCCTACACCTTC
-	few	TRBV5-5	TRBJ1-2	CASSPDSDYGYTF	TGTGCCAGCAGCCCCGACAGTGACTATGGCTACACCTTC
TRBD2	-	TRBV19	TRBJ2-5	CASSIGTSGGALETQYF	TGTGCCAGTAGTATAGGGACTAGCGGGGGGGCCCTAGAGACCCAGTACTTC
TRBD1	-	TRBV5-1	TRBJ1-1	CASSPGTGWSAEAFF	TGCGCCAGCAGCCCCGGGACAGGGTGGTCGGCTGAAGCTTTCTTT
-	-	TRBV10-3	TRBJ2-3	CATLSTEMGASTTTDTQYF	TGTGCCACCCTTTCTACTGAGATGGGAGCTAGCACCACCACAGATACGCAGTATTTT